The present T cell receptor (beta chain) was sequenced within a study of blood T cell repertoires in COVID-19. Across the study: Material from acute and convalescent COVID-19 was sourced from the United States, Italy and Spain. The analysed material was cDNA or gDNA that came from T cells, B-cell-depleted T cells, or PBMCs.

In the authors' methods: Reference gene primer amplification gave nucleated cell count estimates. Here immunoSEQ multiplex PCR was the method, and the copy in TCRdb shows in-frame clones only, minus some. That table gives V, J and clone size, and the DNA gave D and trimming. The sample includes about 400,000 clones, approximately 90% of them seen just once. This CDR3 has 14 residues. The V end lost 5 bases, the J end lost 10 bases, and 18 bases lay between the germline ends. The V gene's germline CDR1 is SGHAT and CDR2 FQNNGV. The sequenced material came from peripheral blood. The rearrangement uses TRBV11-2 and TRBJ2-1; D possibly corresponds to TRBD1 (6 bases). The TCR comes from a woman aged 25-40 years with acute or convalescent COVID-19. The CDR3 sequence is CASSKGRQVSEQFF. For the CDR3, the DNA is TGTGCCAGCAGCAAAGGGCGACAGGTCAGCGAGCAGTTCTTC.